Sequencing of this T cell receptor beta chain was carried out in a study of CD8 T cells in Susac syndrome. Study-wide results and limits: In total CD8+ repertoires, some 15 Susac-specific public clones were found, and a few in CD8+ TEMRA repertoires. CD8+ clones in Susac expanded most in TEMRA cells and active patients.

A note on this clonotype: The antigen remains undetermined.

CD8+ and CD4+ T cells from blood underwent TCR beta sequencing, which was carried out in a high-throughput format. It was with random hexamers that about 0.45 to 1 ug RNA was reverse transcribed. Amplification of TCR beta CDR3 across 54 Vbeta and 13 Jbeta was performed with immunoSEQ multiplex PCR. TCRdb ran MiXCR on the immunoSEQ multiplex PCR reads and lists one entry per CDR3 protein. The data show about 130,000 distinct CDR3 sequences, around 95% seen once. This TCR derives from a human donor with Susac syndrome. Sequenced: CD8+ T cells from PBMCs.

The CDR3 here is CASSKQETQYF. For the CDR3, the DNA is TGTGCCAGCAGCAAACAAGAGACCCAGTACTTC. The genes are TRBV28 and TRBJ2-5; D remains ambiguous. V was shortened by 6 bases and J by 2 bases, with 4 bases between the two germline ends. Germline lookup yields CDR1 MDHEN and CDR2 SYDVKM. The CDR3 sequence is 11 residues long.